This TCR beta chain was recovered during a study of tumor-infiltrating lymphocytes in oesophageal squamous cell carcinoma. MiXCR, applied by TCRdb to the PCR reads, yields one record per CDR3 protein. The sample records roughly 18,000 distinct CDR3 sequences, roughly two fifths being singletons. Between the trimmed V and J ends, which lost 6 bases and 4 bases, there was a span of 12 bases. This CDR3 is built from 13 residues. The specimen was esophageal tumor tissue. The TCR originated in a male donor with esophageal squamous cell carcinoma. V gene TRBV12-3 or TRBV12-4 combines with J gene TRBJ1-1, with D unclear. The CDR3 here is CASRSGGGTEAFF. The CDR3 bases are TGTGCCAGCAGGTCAGGAGGAGGCACTGAAGCTTTCTTT.